These 20 T cell receptor beta chains originate from one sample sequenced in a study of early T cells in non-severe SARS-CoV-2 infection. TCRdb recomputed calls from the 5' RACE reads with MiXCR, one row per CDR3 protein. There are 60,000 or so distinct CDR3 sequences in the sample; around 13% occur only once, and about 3.1% lies in the top ten. Material for sequencing was whole blood. The receptor source for this set is an adult who was a healthcare worker with PCR-confirmed SARS-CoV-2 infection or an uninfected control (not recorded which).

The rearrangement links TRBV10-3 to TRBJ2-1; either TRBD1 or TRBD2 may supply D (6 bases each). Germline V gene sequence: CDR1 ENHRY, CDR2 SYGVKD. The CDR3 contains 15 residues. V lost 3 bases to trimming and J lost 2 bases, with 11 bases between them. DNA for the CDR3: TGTGCCATCAGTGACCCGGGGGCAACCTACAATGAGCAGTTCTTC. This sequence encodes CAISDPGATYNEQFF.

This clonotype was seen at least ten times. The rearrangement joins TRBV3-1 to TRBJ2-7; perhaps TRBD2 as D (6 bases). The CDR3 is 16 residues long. Trimming stripped 3 bases from V and 0 bases from J, with 15 bases between. The V gene's germline CDR1 is LGHDT and CDR2 YNNKEL (reference sequence). The CDR3, as DNA: TGTGCCAGCAGCCACGCAGGCGGGGATCCCTCCTACGAGCAGTACTTC. Translation: CASSHAGGDPSYEQYF.

This clonotype was observed many times. The chain links TRBV19 to TRBJ2-1; TRBD2 might be the D (6 bases). V was shortened by 0 bases and J by 8 bases, with 20 bases between the two germline ends. CDR1 LNHDA and CDR2 SQIVND come from the germline V gene (reference sequence). The CDR3 is 17 amino acids. The CDR3 DNA sequence: TGTGCCAGTAGTATAGATCTTATCGGGAGTTTTGTTCATGAGCAGTTCTTC. Protein sequence: CASSIDLIGSFVHEQFF.

This chain uses TRBV9 with TRBJ2-2; D is unclear. CDR1 is SGDLS and CDR2 is YYNGEE in the germline V gene. The CDR3 runs to 15 residues. The V end was cut by 4 bases, the J end by 4 bases, with 14 bases between. In DNA, the CDR3 is TGTGCCAGCAGCCCCCATCTTGGGCTCACCGGGGAGCTGTTTTTT. Protein: CASSPHLGLTGELFF. Complete variable domain (other parts from reference TRBV9 and TRBJ2-2): DSGVTQTPKHLITATGQRVTLRCSPRSGDLSVYWYQQSLDQGLQFLIQYYNGEERAKGNILERFSAQQFPDLHSELNLSSLELGDSALYFCASSPHLGLTGELFFGEGSRLTVL.

The V call is TRBV5-1, the J call TRBJ2-3; possibly TRBD2 for D (6 bases). Germline-derived CDR1 and CDR2 are SGHRS and YFSETQ. The CDR3 covers 15 residues. The ends were cut back, 2 bases at V and 2 bases at J, with 12 bases in the middle. CDR3 coding DNA: TGCGCCAGCAGCTTCCCGGGCGGGGTCACAGATACGCAGTATTTT. Its protein product is CASSFPGGVTDTQYF. The full variable domain, in which reference TRBV5-1 and TRBJ2-3 provide the parts outside the CDR3, is KAGVTQTPRYLIKTRGQQVTLSCSPISGHRSVSWYQQTPGQGLQFLFEYFSETQRNKGNFPGRFSGRQFSNSRSEMNVSTLELGDSALYLCASSFPGGVTDTQYFGPGTRLTVL.

This clonotype was picked up a small number of times. This sequence joins TRBV5-1 and TRBJ1-1; 8 bases match TRBD1. This CDR3 has 12 residues. V shed 4 bases, J shed 10 bases, and the junction held 6 bases outside the gene matches. CDR1 is SGHRS and CDR2 is YFSETQ in the germline V gene. The CDR3, as DNA: TGCGCCAGCAGCCCCACCCAGGGGGCAGCTTTCTTT. This encodes CASSPTQGAAFF.

The chain combines TRBV11-2 with TRBJ2-7; D possibly corresponds to TRBD1 (6 bases). The CDR3 is 15 amino acids. Germline V CDR1 and CDR2: SGHAT, FQNNGV. Trimming cost V 5 bases and J 0 bases, with 14 bases left between them. The CDR3 spells CASSRNRESSYEQYF. Here the CDR3 DNA reads TGTGCCAGCAGCCGAAACAGGGAAAGCTCCTACGAGCAGTACTTC.

This clonotype has just a few counts. A read error may account for a junction end that differs from germline. The gene calls are TRBV7-7 and TRBJ1-5; a possible D gene is TRBD1 (6 bases). This CDR3 region has 11 residues. In germline, CDR1 is SSHAT, CDR2 FNYEAQ (reference sequence). In DNA form, the CDR3 reads TGTGCTAGCAGGGGACCGGGACATCAGCATTTT. This sequence encodes CASRGPGHQHF.

This clonotype was recorded many times. This chain connects TRBV11-2 to TRBJ2-2, with 8 nucleotides matching TRBD2. Germline CDR1 is SGHAT and CDR2 is FQNNGV. The CDR3 loop spans 15 amino acids. The V segment lost 5 bases and the J segment 4 bases; nucleotides outside the gene matches: 6. The CDR3 DNA is TGTGCCAGCAGCCGACGGACTAGCCCCACCGGGGAGCTGTTTTTT. Protein sequence: CASSRRTSPTGELFF.

This clonotype occurred a few times. The chain employs TRBV19 and TRBJ1-5; D uncertain. The germline V gene has CDR1 LNHDA and CDR2 SQIVND (reference sequence). The CDR3 has 15 amino acids. V lost 6 bases and J 0 bases, leaving 12 bases between the germline ends. CDR3 residues: CASRQNIYSNQPQHF. Here the CDR3 DNA reads TGTGCCAGTAGACAGAATATTTATAGCAATCAGCCCCAGCATTTT.

This clonotype was observed many times. The V and J genes are TRBV6-2 or TRBV6-3 and TRBJ2-5; 13 bases align to TRBD2. The trim removed 5 bases at V and 2 bases at J, leaving 5 bases unmatched. CDR3 length equals 16 residues. Germline lookup yields CDR1 MNHEY and CDR2 SVGEGT. The CDR3 is CASSTPGLAGQETQYF. The DNA of the CDR3 is TGTGCCAGCAGTACCCCGGGACTAGCGGGGCAAGAGACCCAGTACTTC.

This clonotype was found many times. The J gene is TRBJ2-2, the V gene TRBV6-5; 10 bases match TRBD1. The trim removed 8 bases at V and 8 bases at J, leaving 5 bases unmatched. The germline V gene has CDR1 MNHEY and CDR2 SVGAGI. The CDR3 has 13 amino acids. The CDR3 DNA follows: TGTGCCAGCCGGACAGGGGGGTTTGGGGAGCTGTTTTTT. It yields the protein CASRTGGFGELFF.

The CDR3 sequence is CASSVGLAGALAKNIQYF. CDR3 bases: TGTGCCAGCAGCGTAGGGCTAGCGGGAGCCCTAGCCAAAAACATTCAGTACTTC. The gene calls are TRBV9 and TRBJ2-4, with 10 bases aligning to TRBD2. In germline, CDR1 is SGDLS, CDR2 YYNGEE. The V segment lost 0 bases and the J segment 0 bases; nucleotides outside the gene matches: 6. This CDR3 contains 18 residues.

CDR3 DNA sequence: TGTGCCAGCAGTCCCCTGGAGGGGTGGAATGAGCAGTTCTTC. As protein: CASSPLEGWNEQFF. V usage is TRBV6-5 and J usage is TRBJ2-1; perhaps TRBD2 as D (6 bases). Trimming stripped 5 bases from V and 7 bases from J, with 15 bases between. Germline lookup yields CDR1 MNHEY and CDR2 SVGAGI. This CDR3 has 14 amino acids.

This clonotype was counted many times. The CDR3 sequence: CASSPGTSGVDEQFF. The CDR3 DNA follows: TGTGCCAGCAGCCCCGGGACTAGCGGGGTCGATGAGCAGTTCTTC. This chain connects TRBV7-9 to TRBJ2-1; 13 bases map to TRBD2. J was trimmed by 8 bases and V by 5 bases; bases with no gene match: 6. CDR3 length: 15 amino acids. Germline loops: CDR1 SEHNR, CDR2 FQNEAQ (reference sequence).

The chain carries TRBV6-6 and TRBJ2-5; 7 bases fit TRBD1. The V gene end was trimmed by 2 bases and the J gene end by 9 bases; junction bases not matched to a gene: 6. This CDR3 region has 13 residues. Germline lookup yields CDR1 MNHNY and CDR2 SVGAGI (reference sequence). CDR3 DNA: TGTGCCAGCAGTTACGACAGGGAGAGGGCCCAGTACTTC. It codes for CASSYDRERAQYF.

This clonotype occurred a few times. This chain links TRBV29-1 with TRBJ1-1; D is ambiguous. The CDR3 runs 9 residues. The ends were cut back, 2 bases at V and 7 bases at J, with 2 bases in the middle. Germline V gives CDR1 SQVTM, CDR2 ANQGSEA. The CDR3 DNA is TGCAGCGTTGAACGTGAAGCTTTCTTT. Encoded protein: CSVEREAFF.

This clonotype was recorded at least ten times. V usage is TRBV5-4 and J usage is TRBJ2-3, with D perhaps assigned TRBD1 or TRBD2 (5 bases each). This CDR3 region has 16 residues. Germline V gene data show CDR1 as SGHNT and CDR2 as YYREEE (reference sequence). Between the trimmed V and J ends, which lost 0 bases and 7 bases, there was a span of 18 bases. CDR3 nucleotide sequence: TGTGCCAGCAGCTTGGAGGTGGGGACGGGGAGTTATACGCAGTATTTT. It codes for CASSLEVGTGSYTQYF.

This clonotype was recorded many times. The J gene is TRBJ2-1, the V gene TRBV7-9; 9 bases are a match to TRBD2. Unmatched junction bases numbered 4, after V lost 0 bases and J lost 7 bases. This CDR3 has 15 residues. Germline V gene lookup returns CDR1 SEHNR and CDR2 FQNEAQ (reference sequence). In DNA, the CDR3 is TGTGCCAGCAGCTTAGCGACTAGCGGAGGGAATGAGCAGTTCTTC. This encodes CASSLATSGGNEQFF.

In this sample, this clonotype turned up many times. The V gene is TRBV25-1, the J gene TRBJ2-1; 7 positions agree with TRBD2. The germline V gene encodes CDR1 MGHDK and CDR2 SYGVNS. The CDR3 has 14 amino acids. V lost 4 bases and J lost 4; bases outside the gene matches: 4. The CDR3 DNA follows: TGTGCCAGCAGTGCAGCGGGATCTTACAATGAGCAGTTCTTC. Translating it yields CASSAAGSYNEQFF.